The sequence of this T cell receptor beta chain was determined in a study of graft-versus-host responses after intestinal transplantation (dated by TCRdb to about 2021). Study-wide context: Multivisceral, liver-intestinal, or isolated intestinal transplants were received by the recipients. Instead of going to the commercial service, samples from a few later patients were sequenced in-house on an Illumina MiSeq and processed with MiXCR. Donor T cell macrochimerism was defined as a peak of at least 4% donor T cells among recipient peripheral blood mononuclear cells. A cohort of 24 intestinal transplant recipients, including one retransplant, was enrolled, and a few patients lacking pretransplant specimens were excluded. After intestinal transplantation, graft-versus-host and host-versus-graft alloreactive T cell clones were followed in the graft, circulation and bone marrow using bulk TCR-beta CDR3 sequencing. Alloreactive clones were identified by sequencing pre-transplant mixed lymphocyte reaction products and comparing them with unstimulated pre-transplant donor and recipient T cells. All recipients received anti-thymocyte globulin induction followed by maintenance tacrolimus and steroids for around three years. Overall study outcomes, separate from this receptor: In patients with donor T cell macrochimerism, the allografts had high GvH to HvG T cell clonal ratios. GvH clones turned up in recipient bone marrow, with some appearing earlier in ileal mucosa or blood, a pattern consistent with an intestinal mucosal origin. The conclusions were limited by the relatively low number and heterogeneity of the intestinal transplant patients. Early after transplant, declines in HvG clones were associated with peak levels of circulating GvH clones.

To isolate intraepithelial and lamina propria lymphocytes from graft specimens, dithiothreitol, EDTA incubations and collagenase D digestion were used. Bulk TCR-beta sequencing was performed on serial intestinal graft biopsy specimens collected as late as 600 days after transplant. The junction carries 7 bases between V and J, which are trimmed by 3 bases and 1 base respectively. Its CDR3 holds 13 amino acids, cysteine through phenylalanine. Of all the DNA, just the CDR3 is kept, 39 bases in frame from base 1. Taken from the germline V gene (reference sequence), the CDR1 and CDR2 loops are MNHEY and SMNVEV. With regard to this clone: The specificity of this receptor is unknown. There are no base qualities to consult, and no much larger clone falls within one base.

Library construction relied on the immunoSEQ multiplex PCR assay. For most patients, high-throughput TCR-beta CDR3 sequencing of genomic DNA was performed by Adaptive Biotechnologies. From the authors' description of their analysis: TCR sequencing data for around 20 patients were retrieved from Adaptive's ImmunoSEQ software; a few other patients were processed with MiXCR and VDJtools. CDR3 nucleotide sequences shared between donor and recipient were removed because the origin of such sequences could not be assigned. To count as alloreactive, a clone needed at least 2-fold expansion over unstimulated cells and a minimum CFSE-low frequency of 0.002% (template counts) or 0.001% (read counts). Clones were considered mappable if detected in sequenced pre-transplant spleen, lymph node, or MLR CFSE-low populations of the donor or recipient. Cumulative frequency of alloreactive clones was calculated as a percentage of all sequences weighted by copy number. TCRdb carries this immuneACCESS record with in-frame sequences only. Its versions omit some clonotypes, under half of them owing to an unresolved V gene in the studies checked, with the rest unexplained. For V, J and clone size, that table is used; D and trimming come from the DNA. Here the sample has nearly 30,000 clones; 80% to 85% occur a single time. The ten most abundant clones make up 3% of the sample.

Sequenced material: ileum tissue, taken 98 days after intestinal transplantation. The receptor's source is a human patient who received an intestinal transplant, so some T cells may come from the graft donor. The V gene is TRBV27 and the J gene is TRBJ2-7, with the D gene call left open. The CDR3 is CASSLGPSYEQYF. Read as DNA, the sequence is TGTGCCAGCAGTTTGGGCCCATCCTACGAGCAGTACTTC.